This T cell receptor (beta chain) was obtained from a study of blood T cells in healthy people across ages. Trimming took 0 bases from V and 10 from J, leaving 10 bases between them. This CDR3 is 13 amino acids long. Germline V gives CDR1 MNHEY, CDR2 SVGEGT. This clonotype has a single count. A sample-barcoded 5' primer and a J-beta primer mix were used in a second PCR of about 7 to 12 cycles. TCRdb passed the 5' RACE reads through MiXCR, listing each CDR3 protein once. The sample lists around 1,800,000 distinct CDR3 sequences, more than 35% occurring once. This receptor was obtained from a human donor in good health. V and J are TRBV6-2 or TRBV6-3 and TRBJ2-1, with a possible D match to TRBD2 (6 bases). The sample was blood. CDR3 sequence reads: CASSYSSGGEQFF. In DNA, the CDR3 is TGTGCCAGCAGTTACTCTTCTGGGGGGGAGCAGTTCTTC.